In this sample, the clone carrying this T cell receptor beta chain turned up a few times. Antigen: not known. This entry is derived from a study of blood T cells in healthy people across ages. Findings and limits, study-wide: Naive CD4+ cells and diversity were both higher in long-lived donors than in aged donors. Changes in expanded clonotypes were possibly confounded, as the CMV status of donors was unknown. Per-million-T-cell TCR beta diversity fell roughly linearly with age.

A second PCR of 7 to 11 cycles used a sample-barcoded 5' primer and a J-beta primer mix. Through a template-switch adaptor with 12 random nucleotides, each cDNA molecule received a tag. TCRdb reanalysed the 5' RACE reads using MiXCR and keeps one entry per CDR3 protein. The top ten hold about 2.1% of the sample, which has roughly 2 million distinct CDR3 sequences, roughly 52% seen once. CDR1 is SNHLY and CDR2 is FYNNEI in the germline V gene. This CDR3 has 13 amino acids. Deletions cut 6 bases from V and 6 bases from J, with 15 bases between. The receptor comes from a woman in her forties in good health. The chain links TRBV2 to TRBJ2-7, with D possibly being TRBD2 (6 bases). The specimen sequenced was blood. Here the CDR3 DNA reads TGTGCCAGCAGACGGGACTTGCCCGCCGAGCAGTACTTC. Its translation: CASRRDLPAEQYF. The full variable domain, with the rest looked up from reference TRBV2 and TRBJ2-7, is EPEVTQTPSHQVTQMGQEVILRCVPISNHLYFYWYRQILGQKVEFLVSFYNNEISEKSEIFDDQFSVERPDGSNFTLKIRSTKLEDSAMYFCASRRDLPAEQYFGPGTRLTVT.